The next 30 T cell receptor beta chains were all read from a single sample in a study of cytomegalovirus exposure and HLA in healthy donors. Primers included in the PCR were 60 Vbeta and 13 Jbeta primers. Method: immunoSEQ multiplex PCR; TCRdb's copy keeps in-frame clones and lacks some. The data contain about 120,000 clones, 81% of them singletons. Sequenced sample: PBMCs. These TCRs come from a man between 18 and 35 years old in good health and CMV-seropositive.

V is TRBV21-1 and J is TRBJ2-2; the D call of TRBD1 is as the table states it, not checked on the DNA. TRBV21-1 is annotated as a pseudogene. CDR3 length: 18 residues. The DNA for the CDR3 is TGTGCCAGCAGCAAAGGGACAGGGGGCGTTGGCAACACCGGGGAGCTGTTTTTT. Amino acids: CASSKGTGGVGNTGELFF.

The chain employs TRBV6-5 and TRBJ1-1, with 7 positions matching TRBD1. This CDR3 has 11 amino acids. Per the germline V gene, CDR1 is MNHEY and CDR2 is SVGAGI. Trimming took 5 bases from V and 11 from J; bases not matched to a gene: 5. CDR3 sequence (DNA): TGTGCCAGCAGTCTACAGGGGAATGCTTTCTTT. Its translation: CASSLQGNAFF.

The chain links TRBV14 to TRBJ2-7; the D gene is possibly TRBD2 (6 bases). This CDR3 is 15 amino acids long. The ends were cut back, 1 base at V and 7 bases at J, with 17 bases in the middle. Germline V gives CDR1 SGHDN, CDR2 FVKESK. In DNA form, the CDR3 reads TGTGCCAGCAGCCAAGGATCACCAGGCGGGGAAGAGCAGTACTTC. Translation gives CASSQGSPGGEEQYF.

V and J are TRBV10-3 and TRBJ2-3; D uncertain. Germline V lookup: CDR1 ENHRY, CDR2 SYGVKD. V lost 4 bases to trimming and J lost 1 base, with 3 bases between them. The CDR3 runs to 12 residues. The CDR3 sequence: CAISGGTDTQYF. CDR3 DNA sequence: TGTGCCATCAGTGGAGGCACAGATACGCAGTATTTT.

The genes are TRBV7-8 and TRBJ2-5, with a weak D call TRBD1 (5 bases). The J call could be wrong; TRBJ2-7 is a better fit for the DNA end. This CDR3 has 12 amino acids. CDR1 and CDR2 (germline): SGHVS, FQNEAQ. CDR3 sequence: CASSTTVDEQYF. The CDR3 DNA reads TGTGCCAGCAGCACGACAGTGGACGAGCAGTACTTC.

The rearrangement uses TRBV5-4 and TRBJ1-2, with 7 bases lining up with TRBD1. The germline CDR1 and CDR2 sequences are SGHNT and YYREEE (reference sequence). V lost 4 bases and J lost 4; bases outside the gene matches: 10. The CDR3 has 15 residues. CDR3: CASSQRGGSGYGYTF. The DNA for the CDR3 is TGTGCCAGCAGCCAAAGAGGGGGCTCGGGCTATGGCTACACCTTC.

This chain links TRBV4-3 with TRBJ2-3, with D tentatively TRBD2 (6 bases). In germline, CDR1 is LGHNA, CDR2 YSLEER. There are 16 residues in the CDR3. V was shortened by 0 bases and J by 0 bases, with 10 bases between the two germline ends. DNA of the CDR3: TGCGCCAGCAGCCAAGATCCCGGGGGAAGCACAGATACGCAGTATTTT. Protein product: CASSQDPGGSTDTQYF.

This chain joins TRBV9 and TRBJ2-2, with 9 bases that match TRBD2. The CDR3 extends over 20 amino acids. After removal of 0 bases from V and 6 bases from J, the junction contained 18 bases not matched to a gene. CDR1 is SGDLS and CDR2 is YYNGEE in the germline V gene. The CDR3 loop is CASSVEGREGPTSGSGELFF. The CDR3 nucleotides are TGTGCCAGCAGCGTAGAGGGGCGGGAGGGCCCTACCTCCGGTTCCGGGGAGCTGTTTTTT.

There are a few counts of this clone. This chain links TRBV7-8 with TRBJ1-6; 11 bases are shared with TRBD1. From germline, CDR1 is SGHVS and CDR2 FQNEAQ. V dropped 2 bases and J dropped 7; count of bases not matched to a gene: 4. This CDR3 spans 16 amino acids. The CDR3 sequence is CASSLMWDRGNSPLHF. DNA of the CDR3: TGTGCCAGCAGCTTAATGTGGGACAGGGGGAATTCACCCCTCCACTTT.

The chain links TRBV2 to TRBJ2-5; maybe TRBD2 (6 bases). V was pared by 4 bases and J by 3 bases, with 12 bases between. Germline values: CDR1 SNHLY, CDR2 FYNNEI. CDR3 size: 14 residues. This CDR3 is CASSGFPGEETQYF. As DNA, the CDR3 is TGTGCCAGCAGTGGTTTTCCGGGGGAAGAGACCCAGTACTTC. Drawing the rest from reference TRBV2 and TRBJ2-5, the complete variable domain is EPEVTQTPSHQVTQMGQEVILRCVPISNHLYFYWYRQILGQKVEFLVSFYNNEISEKSEIFDDQFSVERPDGSNFTLKIRSTKLEDSAMYFCASSGFPGEETQYFGPGTRLLVL.

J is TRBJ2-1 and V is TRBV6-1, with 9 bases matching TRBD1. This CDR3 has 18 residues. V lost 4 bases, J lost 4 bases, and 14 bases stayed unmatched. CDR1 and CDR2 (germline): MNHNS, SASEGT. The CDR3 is CASSVSNTRDRVYNEQFF. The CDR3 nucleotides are TGTGCCAGCAGTGTAAGTAACACCCGGGACAGGGTATACAATGAGCAGTTCTTC.

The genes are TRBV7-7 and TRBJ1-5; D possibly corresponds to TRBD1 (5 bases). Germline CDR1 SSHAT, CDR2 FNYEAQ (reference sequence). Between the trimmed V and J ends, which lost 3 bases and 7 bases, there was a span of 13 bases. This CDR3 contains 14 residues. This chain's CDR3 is CASSLRQLHQPQHF. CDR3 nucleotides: TGTGCCAGCAGCTTGAGACAGCTCCACCAGCCCCAGCATTTT.

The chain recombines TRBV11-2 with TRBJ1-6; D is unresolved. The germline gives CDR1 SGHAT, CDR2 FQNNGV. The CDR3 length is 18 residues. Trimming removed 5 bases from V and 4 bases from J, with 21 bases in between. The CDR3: CASSTEGLRTVYNSPLHF. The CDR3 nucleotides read TGTGCCAGCAGCACAGAGGGTTTACGGACGGTTTATAATTCACCCCTCCACTTT.

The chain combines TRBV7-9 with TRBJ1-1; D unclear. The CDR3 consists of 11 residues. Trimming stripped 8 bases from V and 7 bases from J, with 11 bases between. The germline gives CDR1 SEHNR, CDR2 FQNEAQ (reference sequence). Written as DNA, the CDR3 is TGTGCCAGCGGGGAGGGTTATGAAGCTTTCTTT. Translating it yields CASGEGYEAFF. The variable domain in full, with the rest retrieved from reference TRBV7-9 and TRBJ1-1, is DTGVSQNPRHKITKRGQNVTFRCDPISEHNRLYWYRQTLGQGPEFLTYFQNEAQLEKSRLLSDRFSAERPKGSFSTLEIQRTEQGDSAMYLCASGEGYEAFFGQGTRLTVV.

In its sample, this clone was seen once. CDR3 amino acids: CASSEWSGTGVSNEQFF. The CDR3 DNA follows: TGCGCCAGCAGTGAGTGGTCGGGGACAGGGGTGAGCAATGAGCAGTTCTTC. The chain combines TRBV10-2 with TRBJ2-1; 10 nucleotides align to TRBD1. Germline V lookup: CDR1 WSHSY, CDR2 SAAADI. V dropped 1 base and J dropped 6; count of bases not matched to a gene: 9. The CDR3 extends over 17 amino acids.

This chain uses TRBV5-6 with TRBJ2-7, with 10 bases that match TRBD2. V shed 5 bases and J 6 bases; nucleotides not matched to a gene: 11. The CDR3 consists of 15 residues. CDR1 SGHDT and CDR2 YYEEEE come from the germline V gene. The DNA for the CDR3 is TGTGCCAGCAGTTCCCTAGCGGGAGCCCCCCTCGAGCAGTACTTC. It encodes CASSSLAGAPLEQYF.

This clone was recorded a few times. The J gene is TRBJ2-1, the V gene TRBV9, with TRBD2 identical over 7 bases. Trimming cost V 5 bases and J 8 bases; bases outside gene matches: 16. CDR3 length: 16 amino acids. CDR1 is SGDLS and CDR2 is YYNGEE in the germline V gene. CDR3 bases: TGTGCCAGCAGTCACGGGGAGGGAGGGCGGTTCGATGAGCAGTTCTTC. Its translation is CASSHGEGGRFDEQFF.

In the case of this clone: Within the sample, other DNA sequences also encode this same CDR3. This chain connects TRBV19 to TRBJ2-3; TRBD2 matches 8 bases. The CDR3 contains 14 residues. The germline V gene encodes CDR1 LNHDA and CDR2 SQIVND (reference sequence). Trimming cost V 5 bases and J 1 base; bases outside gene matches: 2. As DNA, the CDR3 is TGTGCCAGTAGTGTGCGGGGGGGCACAGATACGCAGTATTTT. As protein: CASSVRGGTDTQYF.

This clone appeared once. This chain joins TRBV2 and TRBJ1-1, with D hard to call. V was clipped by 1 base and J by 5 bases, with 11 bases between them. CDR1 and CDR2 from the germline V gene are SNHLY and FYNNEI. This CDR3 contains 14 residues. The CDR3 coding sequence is TGTGCCAGCAGTGAAGGTCGAGGTGTAACTGAAGCTTTCTTT. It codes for CASSEGRGVTEAFF.

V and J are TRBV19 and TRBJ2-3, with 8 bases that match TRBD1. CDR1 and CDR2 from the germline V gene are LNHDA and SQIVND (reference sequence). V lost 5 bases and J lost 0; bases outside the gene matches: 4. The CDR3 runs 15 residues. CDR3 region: CASSPRDRSTDTQYF. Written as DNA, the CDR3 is TGTGCCAGTAGTCCACGGGACAGGAGCACAGATACGCAGTATTTT.

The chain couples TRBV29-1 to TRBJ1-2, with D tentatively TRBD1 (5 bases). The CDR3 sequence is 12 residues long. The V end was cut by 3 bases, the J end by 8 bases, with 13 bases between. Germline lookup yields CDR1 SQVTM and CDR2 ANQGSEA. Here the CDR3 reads CSVEVGGGGYTF. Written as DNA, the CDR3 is TGCAGCGTTGAGGTGGGGGGAGGAGGCTACACCTTC. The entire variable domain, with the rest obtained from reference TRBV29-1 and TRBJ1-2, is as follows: SAVISQKPSRDICQRGTSLTIQCQVDSQVTMMFWYRQQPGQSLTLIATANQGSEATYESGFVIDKFPISRPNLTFSTLTVSNMSPEDSSIYLCSVEVGGGGYTFGSGTRLTVV.

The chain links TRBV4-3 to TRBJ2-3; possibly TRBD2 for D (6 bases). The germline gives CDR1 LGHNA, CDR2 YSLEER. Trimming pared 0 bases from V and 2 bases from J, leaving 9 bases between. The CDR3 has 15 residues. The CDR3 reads CASSQELAVTDTQYF. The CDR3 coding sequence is TGCGCCAGCAGCCAAGAGTTAGCGGTCACAGATACGCAGTATTTT.

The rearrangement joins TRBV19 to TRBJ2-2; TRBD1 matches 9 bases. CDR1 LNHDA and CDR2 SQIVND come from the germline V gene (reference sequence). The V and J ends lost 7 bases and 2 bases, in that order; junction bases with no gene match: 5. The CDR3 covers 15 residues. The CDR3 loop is CASKLGQGNTGELFF. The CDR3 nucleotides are TGTGCCAGTAAACTGGGACAGGGAAACACCGGGGAGCTGTTTTTT.

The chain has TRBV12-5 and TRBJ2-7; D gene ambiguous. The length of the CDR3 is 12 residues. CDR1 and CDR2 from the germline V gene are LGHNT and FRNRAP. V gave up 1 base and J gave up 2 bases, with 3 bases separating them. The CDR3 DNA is TGTGCTAGTGGTTTGGGTACCTACGAGCAGTACTTC. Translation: CASGLGTYEQYF.

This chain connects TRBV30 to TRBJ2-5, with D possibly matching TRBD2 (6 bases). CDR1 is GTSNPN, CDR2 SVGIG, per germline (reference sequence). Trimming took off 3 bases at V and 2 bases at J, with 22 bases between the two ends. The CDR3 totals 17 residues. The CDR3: CAWSVPSVQTPQETQYF. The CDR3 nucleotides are TGTGCCTGGAGCGTTCCTAGCGTCCAAACCCCACAAGAGACCCAGTACTTC. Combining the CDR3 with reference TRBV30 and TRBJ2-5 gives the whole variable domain SQTIHQWPATLVQPVGSPLSLECTVEGTSNPNLYWYRQAAGRGLQLLFYSVGIGQISSEVPQNLSASRPQDRQFILSSKKLLLSDSGFYLCAWSVPSVQTPQETQYFGPGTRLLVL.

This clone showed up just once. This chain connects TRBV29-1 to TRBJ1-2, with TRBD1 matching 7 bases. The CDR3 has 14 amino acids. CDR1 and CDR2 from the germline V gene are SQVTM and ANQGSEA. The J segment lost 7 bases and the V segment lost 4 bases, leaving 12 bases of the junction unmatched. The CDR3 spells CSVGALGGGGGYTF. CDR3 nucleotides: TGCAGCGTTGGGGCTCTAGGGGGCGGAGGTGGCTACACCTTC.

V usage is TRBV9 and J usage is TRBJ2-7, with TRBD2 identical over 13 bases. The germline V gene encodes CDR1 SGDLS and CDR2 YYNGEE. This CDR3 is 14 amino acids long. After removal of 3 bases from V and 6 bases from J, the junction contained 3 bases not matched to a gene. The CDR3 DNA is TGTGCCAGCAGCGCACTAGCGGGAGGGGTCGAGCAGTACTTC. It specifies CASSALAGGVEQYF.

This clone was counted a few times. The CDR3 sequence: CASSYTQQGSQHF. CDR3 nucleotide sequence: TGTGCCAGCAGTTACACCCAACAGGGATCCCAGCATTTT. The chain recombines TRBV6-5 with TRBJ1-5; tentative D call: TRBD1 (6 bases). CDR1 and CDR2 from the germline V gene are MNHEY and SVGAGI. The CDR3 is 13 residues long. The V end was cut by 2 bases, the J end by 11 bases, with 13 bases between.

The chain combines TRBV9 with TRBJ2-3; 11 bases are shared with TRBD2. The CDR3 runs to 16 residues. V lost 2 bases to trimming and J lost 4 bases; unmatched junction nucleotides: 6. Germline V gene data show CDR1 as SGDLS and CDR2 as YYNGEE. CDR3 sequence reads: CASSVLSGGAADTQYF. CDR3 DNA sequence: TGTGCCAGCAGCGTCCTTAGCGGGGGGGCCGCAGATACGCAGTATTTT.

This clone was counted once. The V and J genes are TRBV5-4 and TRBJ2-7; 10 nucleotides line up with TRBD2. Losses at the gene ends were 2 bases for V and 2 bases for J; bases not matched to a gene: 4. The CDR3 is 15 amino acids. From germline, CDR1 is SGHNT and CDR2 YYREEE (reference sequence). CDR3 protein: CASSFLAGEAYEQYF. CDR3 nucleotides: TGTGCCAGCAGCTTTCTAGCGGGAGAGGCCTACGAGCAGTACTTC.